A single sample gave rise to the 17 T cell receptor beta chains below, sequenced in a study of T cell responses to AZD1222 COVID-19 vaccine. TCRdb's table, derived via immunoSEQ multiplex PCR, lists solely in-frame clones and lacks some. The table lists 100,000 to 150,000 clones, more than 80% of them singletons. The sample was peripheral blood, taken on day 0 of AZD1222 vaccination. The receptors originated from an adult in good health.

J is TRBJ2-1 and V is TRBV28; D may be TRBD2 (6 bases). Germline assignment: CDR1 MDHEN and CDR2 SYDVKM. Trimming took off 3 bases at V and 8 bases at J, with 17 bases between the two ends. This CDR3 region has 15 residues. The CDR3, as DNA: TGTGCCAGCAGTTTGTTAGCGGCCCTTGGGTATGAGCAGTTCTTC. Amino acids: CASSLLAALGYEQFF.

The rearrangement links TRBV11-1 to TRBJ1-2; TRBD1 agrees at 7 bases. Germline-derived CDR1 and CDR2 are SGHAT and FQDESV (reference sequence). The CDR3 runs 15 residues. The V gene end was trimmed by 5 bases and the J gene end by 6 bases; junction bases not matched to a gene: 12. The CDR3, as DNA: TGTGCCAGCAGCCTTGGTCCTGACAGGGCCCATGGCTACACCTTC. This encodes CASSLGPDRAHGYTF.

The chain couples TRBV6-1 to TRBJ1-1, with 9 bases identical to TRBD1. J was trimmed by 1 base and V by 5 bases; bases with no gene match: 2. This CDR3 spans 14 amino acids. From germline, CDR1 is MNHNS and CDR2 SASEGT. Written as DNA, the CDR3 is TGTGCCAGCAGTAAGGGACAGGGGAACACTGAAGCTTTCTTT. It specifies CASSKGQGNTEAFF.

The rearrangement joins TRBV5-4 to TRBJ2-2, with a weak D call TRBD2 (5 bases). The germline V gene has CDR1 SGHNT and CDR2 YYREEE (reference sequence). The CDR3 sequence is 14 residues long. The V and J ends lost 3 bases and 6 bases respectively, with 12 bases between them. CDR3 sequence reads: CASSSSKGAGELFF. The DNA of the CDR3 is TGTGCCAGCAGCTCGTCAAAGGGAGCCGGGGAGCTGTTTTTT.

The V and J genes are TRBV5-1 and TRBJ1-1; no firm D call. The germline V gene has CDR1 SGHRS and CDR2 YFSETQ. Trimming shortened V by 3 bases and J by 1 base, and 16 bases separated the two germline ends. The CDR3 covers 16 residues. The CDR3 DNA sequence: TGCGCCAGCAGCTCGGGCCTTAACGTTTGGAACACTGAAGCTTTCTTT. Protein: CASSSGLNVWNTEAFF.

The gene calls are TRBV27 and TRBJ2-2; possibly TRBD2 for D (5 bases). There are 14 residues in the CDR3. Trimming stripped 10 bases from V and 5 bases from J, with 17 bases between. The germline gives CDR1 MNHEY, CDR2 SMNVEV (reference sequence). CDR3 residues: CATRGPGVTGELFF. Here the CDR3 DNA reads TGTGCCACCCGGGGTCCCGGGGTGACCGGGGAGCTGTTTTTT.

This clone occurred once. The CDR3 nucleotides read TGTGCCAGCAGCTTGGCGGGGACAGGGAATTCACCCCTCCACTTT. Its translation is CASSLAGTGNSPLHF. V gene TRBV5-4 combines with J gene TRBJ1-6, with 9 bases fitting TRBD1. After removal of 0 bases from V and 7 bases from J, the junction contained 2 bases not matched to a gene. Germline assignment: CDR1 SGHNT and CDR2 YYREEE (reference sequence). The CDR3 spans 15 residues.

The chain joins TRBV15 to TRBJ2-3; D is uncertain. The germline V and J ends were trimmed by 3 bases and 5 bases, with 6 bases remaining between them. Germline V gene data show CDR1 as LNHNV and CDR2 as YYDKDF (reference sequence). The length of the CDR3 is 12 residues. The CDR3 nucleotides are TGTGCCACCAGCAGGCCGCGAGATACGCAGTATTTT. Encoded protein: CATSRPRDTQYF.

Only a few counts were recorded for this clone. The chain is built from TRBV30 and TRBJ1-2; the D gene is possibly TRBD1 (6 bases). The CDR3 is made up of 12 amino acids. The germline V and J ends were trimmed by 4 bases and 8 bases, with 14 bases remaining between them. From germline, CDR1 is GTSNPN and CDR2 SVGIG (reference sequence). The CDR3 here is CAWIPGTSGYTF. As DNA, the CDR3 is TGTGCCTGGATCCCTGGGACAAGCGGCTACACCTTC.

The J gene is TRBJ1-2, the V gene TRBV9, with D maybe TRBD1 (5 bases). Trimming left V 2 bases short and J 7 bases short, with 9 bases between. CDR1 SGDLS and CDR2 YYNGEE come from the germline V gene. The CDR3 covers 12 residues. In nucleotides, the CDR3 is TGTGCCAGCAGCGTCGATGGGGGTGGCTACACCTTC. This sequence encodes CASSVDGGGYTF.

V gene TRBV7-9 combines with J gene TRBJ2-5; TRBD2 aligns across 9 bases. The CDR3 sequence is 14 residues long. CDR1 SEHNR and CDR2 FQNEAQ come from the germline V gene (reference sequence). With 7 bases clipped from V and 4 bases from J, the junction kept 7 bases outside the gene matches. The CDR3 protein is CASIFSGGGETQYF. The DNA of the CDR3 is TGTGCCAGCATCTTTAGCGGGGGAGGAGAGACCCAGTACTTC.

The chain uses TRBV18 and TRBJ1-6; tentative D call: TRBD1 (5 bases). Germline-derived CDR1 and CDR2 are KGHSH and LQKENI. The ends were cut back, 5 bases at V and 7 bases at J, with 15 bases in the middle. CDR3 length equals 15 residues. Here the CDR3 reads CASSTSRDENSPLHF. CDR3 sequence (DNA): TGTGCCAGCTCAACCTCCCGGGACGAAAATTCACCCCTCCACTTT.

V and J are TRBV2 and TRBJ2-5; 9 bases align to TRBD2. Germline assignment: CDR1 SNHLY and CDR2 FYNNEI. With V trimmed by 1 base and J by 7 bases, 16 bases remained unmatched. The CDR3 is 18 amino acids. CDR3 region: CASSEVLAGAPGARTQYF. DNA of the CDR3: TGTGCCAGCAGTGAAGTGTTAGCGGGAGCCCCCGGGGCCCGGACCCAGTACTTC.

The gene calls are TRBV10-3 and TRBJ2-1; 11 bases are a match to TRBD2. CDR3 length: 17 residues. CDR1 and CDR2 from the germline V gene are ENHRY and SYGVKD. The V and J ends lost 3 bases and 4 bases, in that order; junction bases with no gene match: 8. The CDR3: CAISDPSGGSIYNEQFF. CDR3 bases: TGTGCCATCAGTGACCCTAGCGGGGGGTCGATATACAATGAGCAGTTCTTC.

This CDR3 is CASSLTGGAYEQYF. The CDR3 region has the DNA TGTGCCAGCAGTCTGACAGGGGGGGCCTACGAGCAGTACTTC. The chain is built from TRBV6-5 and TRBJ2-7; 9 nucleotides agree with TRBD1. Germline V gene lookup returns CDR1 MNHEY and CDR2 SVGAGI. The CDR3 consists of 14 residues. The J segment lost 2 bases and the V segment lost 5 bases, leaving 4 bases of the junction unmatched.

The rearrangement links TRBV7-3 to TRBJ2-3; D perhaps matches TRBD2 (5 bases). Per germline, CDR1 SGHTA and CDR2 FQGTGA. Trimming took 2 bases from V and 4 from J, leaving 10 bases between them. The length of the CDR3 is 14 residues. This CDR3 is CASSLGSGSDTQYF. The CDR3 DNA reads TGTGCCAGCAGCTTAGGGAGCGGATCAGATACGCAGTATTTT.

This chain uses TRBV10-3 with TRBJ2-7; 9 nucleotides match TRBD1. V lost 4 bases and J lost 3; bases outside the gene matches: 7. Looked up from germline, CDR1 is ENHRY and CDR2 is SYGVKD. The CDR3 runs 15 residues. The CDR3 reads CAISGTGTGFYEQYF. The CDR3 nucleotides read TGTGCCATCAGTGGGACCGGGACAGGGTTCTACGAGCAGTACTTC.